This T cell receptor beta chain was identified in a study of cytomegalovirus exposure and HLA in healthy donors. In the PCR, 60 Vbeta and 13 Jbeta primers were used. Libraries were prepared by immunoSEQ multiplex PCR; TCRdb keeps only in-frame clonotypes and omits some of them. Among about 90,000 clones, roughly 60% were seen once, and the ten largest hold under 25%. CDR3 length: 16 amino acids. From germline, CDR1 is SGHAT and CDR2 FQDESV (reference sequence). V lost 0 bases, J lost 6 bases, and 10 bases stayed unmatched. The TCR comes from a woman aged 50 to 60 in good health and CMV-seropositive. Sequenced sample: PBMCs. J is TRBJ2-7 and V is TRBV11-1; 8 bases agree with TRBD1. The CDR3 bases are TGTGCCAGCAGCTTAGCGAGAGGACAGGGTCTTGCCGAGCAGTACTTC. Its translation: CASSLARGQGLAEQYF.